These T cell receptor beta chains were read from a single sample in a study of OX40 agonist ivuxolimab in advanced cancers. Sequenced by immunoSEQ multiplex PCR; TCRdb stores in-frame clones only, minus some. The repertoire holds approximately 7,000 clones, with roughly 83% as singletons. The sequenced sample was CD4+ or CD8+ T cells sorted from blood, obtained in a trial of the OX40 agonist ivuxolimab. The receptor source for this set is an adult with an advanced solid tumor such as melanoma, head and neck, liver or kidney cancer. Both conserved end residues are part of each CDR3. D genes are given only for firm matches. Clone size, where shown, is once, few, many, or a class for clones that have expanded.

v_gene	abundance	j_gene	d_gene	CDR3aa	CDR3nt
TRBV11-2	NA	TRBJ2-2	NA	CASSGYGELFF	TGTGCCAGCAGCGGGTACGGGGAGCTGTTTTTT
TRBV25-1	NA	TRBJ1-1	NA	CASSRGGFAEAFF	TGTGCCAGCTCTCGGGGGGGATTCGCTGAAGCTTTCTTT
TRBV29-1	NA	TRBJ2-1	TRBD1	CSVEEVGQYNEQFF	TGCAGCGTTGAAGAAGTGGGACAGTACAATGAGCAGTTCTTC
TRBV29-1	NA	TRBJ2-7	NA	CSAADYYEQYF	TGCAGCGCCGCAGACTACTACGAGCAGTACTTC
TRBV20-1	NA	TRBJ2-1	NA	CSARLVGEQFF	TGCAGTGCTAGGTTAGTGGGTGAGCAGTTCTTC
TRBV10-2	NA	TRBJ2-7	NA	CASSESGSVSYEQYF	TGCGCCAGCAGTGAGTCCGGCAGCGTCTCCTACGAGCAGTACTTC
TRBV19	NA	TRBJ1-2	NA	CAVYRVGYGYTF	TGTGCCGTATACAGGGTAGGCTATGGCTACACCTTC
TRBV4-1	NA	TRBJ2-3	NA	CASSQSRGRGFSTDTQYF	TGCGCCAGCAGCCAATCTCGGGGGAGAGGTTTTAGCACAGATACGCAGTATTTT
TRBV7-2	NA	TRBJ2-1	NA	CASSSHSGAYNEQFF	TGTGCCAGCAGCTCCCATAGCGGAGCGTACAATGAGCAGTTCTTC
TRBV28	NA	TRBJ2-7	TRBD1	CASRPPGQGYEQYF	TGTGCCAGCAGACCTCCGGGACAGGGGTACGAGCAGTACTTC
TRBV23-1	NA	TRBJ2-7	NA	CASTSSGTHPPYEQYF	TGCGCCAGCACTTCAAGTGGGACGCATCCCCCCTACGAGCAGTACTTC
TRBV7-9	NA	TRBJ2-3	NA	CASSLTADTQYF	TGTGCCAGCAGCTTAACAGCAGATACGCAGTATTTT
TRBV9	NA	TRBJ2-3	TRBD1	CASSLGRGQGTDTQYF	TGTGCCAGCAGCCTCGGAAGGGGGCAGGGCACAGATACGCAGTATTTT
TRBV2	NA	TRBJ2-7	NA	CASSVNPYEQYF	TGTGCCAGCAGTGTCAACCCCTACGAGCAGTACTTC
TRBV28	once	TRBJ2-6	TRBD1	CASSPRTGGAVGANVLTF	TGTGCCAGCAGTCCCAGGACAGGGGGCGCGGTTGGGGCCAACGTCCTGACTTTC
TRBV9	NA	TRBJ2-2	TRBD1	CASSGLQGENTGELFF	TGTGCCAGCAGCGGCCTACAGGGGGAGAACACCGGGGAGCTGTTTTTT
TRBV18	NA	TRBJ2-1	NA	CASSPRDLEIEQFF	TGTGCCAGCTCACCACGGGACCTTGAAATTGAGCAGTTCTTC
TRBV2	NA	TRBJ1-1	NA	CASSEVYVGLNTEAFF	TGTGCCAGCAGTGAAGTTTACGTCGGTTTGAATACTGAAGCTTTCTTT
TRBV7-9	NA	TRBJ2-1	TRBD2	CASSLDNKRESEQFF	TGTGCCAGCAGTTTAGATAACAAGCGGGAGAGTGAGCAGTTCTTC
TRBV6-1	NA	TRBJ2-1	NA	CASRTSPYNEQFF	TGTGCCAGCAGGACATCTCCGTACAATGAGCAGTTCTTC
TRBV30	NA	TRBJ1-1	NA	CAWTLGHGVEAFF	TGTGCCTGGACCTTGGGGCACGGGGTTGAAGCTTTCTTT
TRBV9	NA	TRBJ2-1	NA	CASSVSASGHYNEQFF	TGTGCCAGCAGCGTCTCGGCGAGCGGCCACTACAATGAGCAGTTCTTC
TRBV6-5	NA	TRBJ2-2	NA	CASSYSTLSGELFF	TGTGCCAGCAGTTACTCGACACTATCCGGGGAGCTGTTTTTT
TRBV2	NA	TRBJ2-7	TRBD1	CASKGTGLYEQYF	TGTGCCAGCAAGGGGACAGGGCTCTACGAGCAGTACTTC
TRBV19	once	TRBJ2-1	NA	CASSIWDKYNEQFF	TGTGCCAGTAGTATTTGGGACAAATACAATGAGCAGTTCTTC
TRBV15	NA	TRBJ1-4	NA	CATSSRRDNEKLFF	TGTGCCACCAGCTCCCGGCGGGACAATGAAAAACTGTTTTTT
TRBV5-6	NA	TRBJ2-1	TRBD2	CASRQPTSGYNEQFF	TGTGCCAGCAGACAACCGACTAGCGGCTACAATGAGCAGTTCTTC
TRBV2	NA	TRBJ1-6	NA	CASSETAFYNSPLHF	TGTGCCAGCAGTGAAACAGCCTTCTATAATTCACCCCTCCACTTT
TRBV7-9	once	TRBJ2-1	TRBD2	CASSSTSESSSYNEQFF	TGTGCCAGCAGCTCGACTAGCGAGAGCAGCTCCTACAATGAGCAGTTCTTC
TRBV28	NA	TRBJ1-1	NA	CASSFFGRGANTEAFF	TGTGCCAGCAGTTTTTTTGGGCGGGGGGCGAACACTGAAGCTTTCTTT